This entry lists 14 T cell receptor beta chains sequenced from one sample in a study of T-cell reconstitution after alpha-beta-depleted transplantation in children. TCRbeta library preparation incorporated unique molecular identifiers. TCRdb analysed the PCR reads with MiXCR anew, one entry per CDR3 protein. The sample records 95,000 to 150,000 distinct CDR3 sequences, about 23% being singletons. Sequencing used PBMCs, mostly from graft donor cells, obtained 180 days after TCRalphabeta/CD19-depleted stem cell transplant. The receptors shown here come from a male patient between 2 and 9 years old who had a stem cell transplant for chronic granulomatous disease, so the T cells may come from the graft donor.

This clonotype showed up many times. V usage is TRBV28 and J usage is TRBJ2-3; 13 bases are shared with TRBD2. CDR1 is MDHEN, CDR2 SYDVKM, per germline. Trimming removed 6 bases from V and 2 bases from J; junction bases left unmatched: 8. There are 17 residues in the CDR3. The CDR3 nucleotides are TGTGCCAGCAGGGATCCCGGGACTAGCGGGGCCACAGATACGCAGTATTTT. This translates into CASRDPGTSGATDTQYF. The full variable domain, its missing parts supplied by reference TRBV28 and TRBJ2-3, is DVKVTQSSRYLVKRTGEKVFLECVQDMDHENMFWYRQDPGLGLRLIYFSYDVKMKEKGDIPEGYSVSREKKERFSLILESASTNQTSMYLCASRDPGTSGATDTQYFGPGTRLTVL.

This clonotype was recorded at least ten times. The chain employs TRBV12-3 or TRBV12-4 and TRBJ2-7, with 9 bases fitting TRBD1. The CDR3 totals 15 residues. The ends lost 6 bases at V and 3 bases at J; junction bases unmatched: 9. The CDR3 is CASSPSGTGYYEQYF. CDR3 coding DNA: TGTGCCAGCAGCCCCTCCGGGACAGGGTACTACGAGCAGTACTTC.

The V gene is TRBV28, the J gene TRBJ2-5, with D unclear. The germline CDR1 and CDR2 sequences are MDHEN and SYDVKM. The V end lost 4 bases, the J end lost 3 bases, and 6 bases lay between the germline ends. CDR3 length equals 12 residues. The CDR3 coding sequence is TGTGCCAGCAGTTCATTTGAAGAGACCCAGTACTTC. Translation: CASSSFEETQYF.

In its sample, this clonotype was seen many times. This sequence joins TRBV12-3 or TRBV12-4 and TRBJ2-7; D gene ambiguous. This CDR3 spans 14 amino acids. V was cut by 4 bases and J by 4 bases, with 14 bases left in between. The CDR3 loop reads CASSSPPGQYEQYF. The CDR3, as DNA: TGTGCCAGCAGTTCCCCCCCCGGGCAATACGAGCAGTACTTC.

This clonotype has more than one count but fewer than ten. Relative to the germline gene, one junction end is altered; a read error may explain this. This chain joins TRBV12-3 or TRBV12-4 and TRBJ1-3; D is ambiguous. This CDR3 has 14 amino acids. The CDR3 coding sequence is TGTGCCAGCAGCTCCCGGGGTGCTGGGAACACCATATATTTT. This sequence encodes CASSSRGAGNTIYF.

CDR3: CASSRTSPSTDTQYF. Here the CDR3 DNA reads TGTGCCAGCAGCCGAACAAGCCCCAGCACAGATACGCAGTATTTT. The chain links TRBV11-2 to TRBJ2-3; the D is unclear. Trimming removed 5 bases at V and 0 bases at J, with 12 bases between. Germline CDR1 SGHAT, CDR2 FQNNGV. The CDR3 sequence is 15 residues long.

Only a few counts were recorded for this clonotype. This chain uses TRBV29-1 with TRBJ2-7, with TRBD2 matching 9 bases. The CDR3 spans 14 residues. V shed 7 bases and J 4 bases; nucleotides not matched to a gene: 11. Germline lookup yields CDR1 SQVTM and CDR2 ANQGSEA. CDR3 sequence reads: CSARGSGSQYEQYF. For the CDR3, the DNA is TGCAGCGCTCGGGGTAGCGGGAGCCAGTACGAGCAGTACTTC.

The genes are TRBV20-1 and TRBJ2-1, with 9 bases that match TRBD2. V gave up 8 bases and J gave up 9 bases; unmatched junction bases: 20. CDR3 length: 16 amino acids. The V gene's germline CDR1 is DFQATT and CDR2 SNEGSKA (reference sequence). The CDR3, as DNA: TGCAGTTTCTGGGGCCGGGCTAGCGGGAAGAAGGTTGAGCAGTTCTTC. Translating gives CSFWGRASGKKVEQFF.

This clonotype turned up a few times. The chain links TRBV5-1 to TRBJ2-7, with TRBD1 identical over 8 bases. This CDR3 is built from 15 residues. The V gene's germline CDR1 is SGHRS and CDR2 YFSETQ. The V gene end was trimmed by 4 bases and the J gene end by 2 bases; junction bases not matched to a gene: 8. CDR3 region: CASSASLDRAYEQYF. For the CDR3, the DNA is TGCGCCAGCAGCGCCTCCCTGGACAGGGCCTACGAGCAGTACTTC.

This chain connects TRBV6-1 to TRBJ2-3; 8 nucleotides line up with TRBD2. Looked up from germline, CDR1 is MNHNS and CDR2 is SASEGT. This CDR3 spans 17 amino acids. The junction had 9 bases not matched to a gene; V was cut back by 0 bases and J by 4 bases. The CDR3, as DNA: TGTGCCAGCAGTGAAGCGGTTGCGGGAGGTTGGTCAGATACGCAGTATTTT. Protein: CASSEAVAGGWSDTQYF.

The V gene is TRBV12-3 or TRBV12-4, the J gene TRBJ2-1; 12 bases align to TRBD2. CDR3 length equals 17 residues. The V and J ends lost 6 bases and 5 bases, in that order; junction bases with no gene match: 11. Written as DNA, the CDR3 is TGTGCCAGCAGCCAGGAGGGACTAGCGGGCTGGAACAATGAGCAGTTCTTC. This codes for CASSQEGLAGWNNEQFF.

In this sample, this clonotype turned up a few times. The CDR3 DNA reads TGTGCCAGCAGCTTAGGAAAGGGGGGCCATGAGCAGTTCTTC. It specifies CASSLGKGGHEQFF. The chain is built from TRBV7-3 and TRBJ2-1, with D perhaps TRBD1 or TRBD2 (6 bases each). The CDR3 totals 14 residues. The germline CDR1 and CDR2 sequences are SGHTA and FQGTGA. The V and J ends lost 2 bases and 8 bases respectively, with 13 bases between them.

Details on this clonotype: A read error may explain this, as a much larger clone is one base away. The chain has TRBV5-6 and TRBJ1-1; TRBD1 might be the D (6 bases). In germline, CDR1 is SGHDT, CDR2 YYEEEE. CDR3 length equals 15 residues. The CDR3 is CASGLATGDYTEAFF. The CDR3 nucleotides read TGTGCCAGCGGCTTGGCGACAGGCGACTACACTGAAGCTTTCTTT.

The chain is built from TRBV5-1 and TRBJ2-7; D may be TRBD2 (5 bases). Trimming removed 3 bases from V and 0 bases from J, with 10 bases in between. The CDR3 spans 14 residues. CDR1 and CDR2 from the germline V gene are SGHRS and YFSETQ. CDR3 protein: CASSSGRGSYEQYF. CDR3 sequence (DNA): TGCGCCAGCAGCTCGGGGAGAGGCTCCTACGAGCAGTACTTC.